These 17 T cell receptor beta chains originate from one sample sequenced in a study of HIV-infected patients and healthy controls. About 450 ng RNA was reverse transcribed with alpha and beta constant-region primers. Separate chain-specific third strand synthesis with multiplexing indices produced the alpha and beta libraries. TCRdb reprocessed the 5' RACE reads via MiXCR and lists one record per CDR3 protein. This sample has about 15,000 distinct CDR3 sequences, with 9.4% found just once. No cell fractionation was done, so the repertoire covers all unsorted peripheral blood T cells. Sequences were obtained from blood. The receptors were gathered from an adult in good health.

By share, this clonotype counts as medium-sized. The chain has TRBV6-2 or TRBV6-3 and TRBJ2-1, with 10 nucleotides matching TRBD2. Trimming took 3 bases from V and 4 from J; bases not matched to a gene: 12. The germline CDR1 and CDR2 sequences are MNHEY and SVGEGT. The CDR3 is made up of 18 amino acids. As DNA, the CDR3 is TGTGCCAGCAGTTATAATGCCCTTCTAGCGGGAGCTTACAATGAGCAGTTCTTC. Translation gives CASSYNALLAGAYNEQFF.

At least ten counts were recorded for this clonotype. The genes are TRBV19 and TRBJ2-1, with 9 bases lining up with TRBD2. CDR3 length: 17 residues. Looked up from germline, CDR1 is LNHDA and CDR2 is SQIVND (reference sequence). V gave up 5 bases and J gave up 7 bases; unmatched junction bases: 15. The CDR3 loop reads CASSSLPGLANKNEQFF. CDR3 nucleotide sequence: TGTGCCAGTAGTTCCCTGCCGGGACTAGCCAATAAAAATGAGCAGTTCTTC.

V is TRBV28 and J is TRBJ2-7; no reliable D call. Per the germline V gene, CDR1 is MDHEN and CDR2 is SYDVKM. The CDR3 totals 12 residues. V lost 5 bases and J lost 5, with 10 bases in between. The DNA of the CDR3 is TGTGCCAGCAGTCAACCAAGGCACGAGCAGTACTTC. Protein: CASSQPRHEQYF. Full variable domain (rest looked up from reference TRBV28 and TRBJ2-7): DVKVTQSSRYLVKRTGEKVFLECVQDMDHENMFWYRQDPGLGLRLIYFSYDVKMKEKGDIPEGYSVSREKKERFSLILESASTNQTSMYLCASSQPRHEQYFGPGTRLTVT.

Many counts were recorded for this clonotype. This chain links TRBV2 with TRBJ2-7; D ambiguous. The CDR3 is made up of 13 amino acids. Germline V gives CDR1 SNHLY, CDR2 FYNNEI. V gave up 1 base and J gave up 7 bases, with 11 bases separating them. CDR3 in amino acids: CASSEGRPLEQYV. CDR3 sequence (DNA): TGTGCCAGCAGTGAAGGCAGGCCCCTTGAGCAGTACGTC.

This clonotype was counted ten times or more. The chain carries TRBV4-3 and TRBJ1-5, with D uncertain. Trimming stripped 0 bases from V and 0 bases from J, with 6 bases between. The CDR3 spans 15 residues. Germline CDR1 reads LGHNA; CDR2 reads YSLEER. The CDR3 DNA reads TGCGCCAGCAGCCAAGACCGTCGTAGCAATCAGCCCCAGCATTTT. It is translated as CASSQDRRSNQPQHF.

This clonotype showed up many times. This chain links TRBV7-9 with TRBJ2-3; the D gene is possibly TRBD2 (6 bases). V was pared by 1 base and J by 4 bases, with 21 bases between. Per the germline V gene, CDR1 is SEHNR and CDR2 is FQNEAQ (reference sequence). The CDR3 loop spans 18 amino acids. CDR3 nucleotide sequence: TGTGCCAGCAGCTTAGAAGTTCTGCGGGGAAGGTATGCAGATACGCAGTATTTT. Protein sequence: CASSLEVLRGRYADTQYF.

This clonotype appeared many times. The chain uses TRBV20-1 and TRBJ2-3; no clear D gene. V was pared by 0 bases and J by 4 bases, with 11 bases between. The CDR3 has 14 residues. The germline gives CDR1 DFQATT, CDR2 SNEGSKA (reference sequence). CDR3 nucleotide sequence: TGCAGTGCTAGAGATCGGTTAGTTGCAGATACGCAGTATTTT. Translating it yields CSARDRLVADTQYF.

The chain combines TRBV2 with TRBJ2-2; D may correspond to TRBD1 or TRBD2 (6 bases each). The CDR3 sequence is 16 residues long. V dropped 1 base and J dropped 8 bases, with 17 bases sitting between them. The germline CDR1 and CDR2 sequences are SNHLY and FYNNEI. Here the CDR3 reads CASSEVGGARLGELFF. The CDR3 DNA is TGTGCCAGCAGTGAAGTCGGGGGCGCGCGATTAGGGGAGCTGTTTTTT.

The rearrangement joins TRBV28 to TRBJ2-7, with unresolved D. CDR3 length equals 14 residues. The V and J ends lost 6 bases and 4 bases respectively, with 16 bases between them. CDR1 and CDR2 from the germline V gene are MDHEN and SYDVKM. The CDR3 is CASSDKTAPYEQYV. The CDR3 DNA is TGTGCCAGCAGCGACAAAACTGCCCCTTACGAGCAGTACGTC.

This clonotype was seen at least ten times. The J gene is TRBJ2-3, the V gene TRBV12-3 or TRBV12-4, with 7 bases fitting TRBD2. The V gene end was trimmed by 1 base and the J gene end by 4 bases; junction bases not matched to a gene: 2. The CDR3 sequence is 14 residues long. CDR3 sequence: CASSLGGSSDTQYF. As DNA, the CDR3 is TGTGCCAGCAGTTTAGGCGGGAGCTCAGATACGCAGTATTTT.

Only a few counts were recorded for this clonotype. CDR3 coding DNA: TGTGCCAGCAGCTTCACAACCGGGACTAGCGCCAATGAGCAGTTCTTC. Its translation is CASSFTTGTSANEQFF. The rearrangement uses TRBV11-2 and TRBJ2-1; 10 bases agree with TRBD2. This CDR3 contains 16 residues. The V segment lost 3 bases and the J segment 6 bases; nucleotides outside the gene matches: 8. Germline V gives CDR1 SGHAT, CDR2 FQNNGV. The full variable domain, rest sourced from reference TRBV11-2 and TRBJ2-1, is EAGVAQSPRYKIIEKRQSVAFWCNPISGHATLYWYQQILGQGPKLLIQFQNNGVVDDSQLPKDRFSAERLKGVDSTLKIQPAKLEDSAVYLCASSFTTGTSANEQFFGPGTRLTVL.

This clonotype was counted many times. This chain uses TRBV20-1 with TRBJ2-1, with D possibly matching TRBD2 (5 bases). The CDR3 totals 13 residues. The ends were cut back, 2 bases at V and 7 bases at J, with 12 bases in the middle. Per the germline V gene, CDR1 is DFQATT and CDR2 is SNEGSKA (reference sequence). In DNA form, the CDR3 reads TGCAGTGCTAGACTAGCCGTACTTAATGAGCAGTTCTTC. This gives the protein CSARLAVLNEQFF.

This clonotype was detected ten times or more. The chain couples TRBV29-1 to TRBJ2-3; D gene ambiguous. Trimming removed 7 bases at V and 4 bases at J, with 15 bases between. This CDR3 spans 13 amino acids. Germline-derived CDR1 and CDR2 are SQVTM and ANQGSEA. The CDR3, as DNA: TGCAGCGCTCTTGTGCCCTACCCAGATACGCAGTATTTT. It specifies CSALVPYPDTQYF.

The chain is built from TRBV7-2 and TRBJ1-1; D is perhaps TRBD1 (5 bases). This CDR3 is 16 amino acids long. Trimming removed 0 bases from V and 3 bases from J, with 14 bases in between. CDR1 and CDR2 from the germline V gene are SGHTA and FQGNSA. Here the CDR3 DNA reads TGTGCCAGCAGCTTAGCAAGAGGCGGGGGGTACACTGAAGCTTTCTTT. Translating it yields CASSLARGGGYTEAFF.

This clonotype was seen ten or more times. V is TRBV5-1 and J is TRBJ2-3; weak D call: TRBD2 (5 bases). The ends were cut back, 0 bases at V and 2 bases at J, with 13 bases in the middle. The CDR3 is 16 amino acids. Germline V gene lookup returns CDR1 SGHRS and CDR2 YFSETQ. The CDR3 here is CASSLDPGRYTDTQYF. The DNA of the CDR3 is TGCGCCAGCAGCTTGGATCCGGGGAGATACACAGATACGCAGTATTTT.

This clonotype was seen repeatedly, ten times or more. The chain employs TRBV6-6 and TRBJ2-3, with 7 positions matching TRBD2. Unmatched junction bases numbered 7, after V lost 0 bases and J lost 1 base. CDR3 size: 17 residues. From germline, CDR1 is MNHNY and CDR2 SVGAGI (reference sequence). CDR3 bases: TGTGCCAGCAGTTACTCGAGGGGAGGGAGTGGCACAGATACGCAGTATTTT. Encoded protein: CASSYSRGGSGTDTQYF.

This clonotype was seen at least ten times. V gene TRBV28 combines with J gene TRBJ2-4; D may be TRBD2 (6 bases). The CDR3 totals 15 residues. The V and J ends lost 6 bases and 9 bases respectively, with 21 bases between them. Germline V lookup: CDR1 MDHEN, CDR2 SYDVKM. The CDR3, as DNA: TGTGCCAGCAGCCTGAGGGGCGGGGTAGTGGCCATTCAGTACTTC. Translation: CASSLRGGVVAIQYF.